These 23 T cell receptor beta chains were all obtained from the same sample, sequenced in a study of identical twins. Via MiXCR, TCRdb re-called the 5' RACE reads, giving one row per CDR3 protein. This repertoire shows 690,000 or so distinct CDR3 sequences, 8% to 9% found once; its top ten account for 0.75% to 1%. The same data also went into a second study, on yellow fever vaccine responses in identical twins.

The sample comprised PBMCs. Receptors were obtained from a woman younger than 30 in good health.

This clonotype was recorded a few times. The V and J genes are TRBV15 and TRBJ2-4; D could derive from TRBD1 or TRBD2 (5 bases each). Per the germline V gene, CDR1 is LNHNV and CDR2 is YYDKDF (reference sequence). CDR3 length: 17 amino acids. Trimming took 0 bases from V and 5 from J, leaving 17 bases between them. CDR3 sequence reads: CATSRDRVGTGENIQYF. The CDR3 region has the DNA TGTGCCACCAGCAGAGATCGTGTGGGGACGGGTGAAAACATTCAGTACTTC. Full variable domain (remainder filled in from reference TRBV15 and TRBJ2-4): DAMVIQNPRYQVTQFGKPVTLSCSQTLNHNVMYWYQQKSSQAPKLLFHYYDKDFNNEADTPDNFQSRRPNTSFCFLDIRSPGLGDTAMYLCATSRDRVGTGENIQYFGAGTRLSVL.

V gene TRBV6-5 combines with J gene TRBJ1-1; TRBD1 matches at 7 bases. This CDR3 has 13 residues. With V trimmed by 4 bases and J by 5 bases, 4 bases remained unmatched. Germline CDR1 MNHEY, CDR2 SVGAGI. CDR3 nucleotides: TGTGCCAGCAGTTTTTACAGGGGAACTGAAGCTTTCTTT. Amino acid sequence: CASSFYRGTEAFF.

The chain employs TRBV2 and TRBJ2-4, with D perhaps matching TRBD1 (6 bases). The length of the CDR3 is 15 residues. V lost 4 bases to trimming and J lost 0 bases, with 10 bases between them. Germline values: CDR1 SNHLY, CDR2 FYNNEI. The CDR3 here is CASSGDTKAKNIQYF. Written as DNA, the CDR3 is TGTGCCAGCAGTGGGGACACCAAAGCCAAAAACATTCAGTACTTC.

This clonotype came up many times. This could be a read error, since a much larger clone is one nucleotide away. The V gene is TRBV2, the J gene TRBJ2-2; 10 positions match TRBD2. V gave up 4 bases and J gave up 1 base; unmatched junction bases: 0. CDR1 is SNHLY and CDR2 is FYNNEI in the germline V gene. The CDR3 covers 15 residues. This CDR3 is CASSGTSGNTGELFF. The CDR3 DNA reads TGTGCCAGCAGTGGGACTAGCGGGAACACCGGGGAGCTGTTTTTT. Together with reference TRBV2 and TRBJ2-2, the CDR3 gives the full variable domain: EPEVTQTPSHQVTQMGQEVILRCVPISNHLYFYWYRQILGQKVEFLVSFYNNEISEKSEIFDDQFSVERPDGSNFTLKIRSTKLEDSAMYFCASSGTSGNTGELFFGEGSRLTVL.

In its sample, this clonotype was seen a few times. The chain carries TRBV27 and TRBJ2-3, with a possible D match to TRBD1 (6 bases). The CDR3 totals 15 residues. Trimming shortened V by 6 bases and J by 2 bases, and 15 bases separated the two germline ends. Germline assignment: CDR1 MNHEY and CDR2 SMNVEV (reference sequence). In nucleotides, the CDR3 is TGTGCCAGCAGGGACAGATTACTCCCCACAGATACGCAGTATTTT. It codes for CASRDRLLPTDTQYF.

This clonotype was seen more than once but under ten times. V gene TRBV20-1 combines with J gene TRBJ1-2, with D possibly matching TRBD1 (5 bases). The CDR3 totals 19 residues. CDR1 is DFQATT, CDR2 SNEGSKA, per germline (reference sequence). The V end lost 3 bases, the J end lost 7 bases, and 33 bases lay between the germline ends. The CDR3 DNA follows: TGCAGTGCTAGCGCACTCATGAGTCCGGGACGGGAGTCGGAGGGTGGCTACACCTTC. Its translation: CSASALMSPGRESEGGYTF.

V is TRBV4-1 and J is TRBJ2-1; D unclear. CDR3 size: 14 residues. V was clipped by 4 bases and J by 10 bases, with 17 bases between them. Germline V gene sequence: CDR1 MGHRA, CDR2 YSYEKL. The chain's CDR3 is CASSLPEALQEQFF. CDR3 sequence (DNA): TGCGCCAGCAGCCTACCTGAAGCATTACAAGAGCAGTTCTTC.

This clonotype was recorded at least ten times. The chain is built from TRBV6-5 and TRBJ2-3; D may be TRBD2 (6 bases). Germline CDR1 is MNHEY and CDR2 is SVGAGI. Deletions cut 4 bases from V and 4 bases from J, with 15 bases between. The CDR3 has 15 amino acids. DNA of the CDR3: TGTGCCAGCAGTTGGGGCGGGAAGATCGCAGATACGCAGTATTTT. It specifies CASSWGGKIADTQYF.

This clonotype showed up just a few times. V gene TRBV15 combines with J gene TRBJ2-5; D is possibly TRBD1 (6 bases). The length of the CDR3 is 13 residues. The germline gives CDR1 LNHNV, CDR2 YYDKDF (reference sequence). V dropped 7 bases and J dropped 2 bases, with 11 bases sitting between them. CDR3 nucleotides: TGTGCCACCAACCGAGACAGGCAAGAGACCCAGTACTTC. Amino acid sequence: CATNRDRQETQYF.

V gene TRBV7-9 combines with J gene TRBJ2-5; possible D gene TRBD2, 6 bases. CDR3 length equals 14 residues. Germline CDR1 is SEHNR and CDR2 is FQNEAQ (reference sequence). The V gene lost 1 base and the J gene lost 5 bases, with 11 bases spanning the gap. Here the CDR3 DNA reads TGTGCCAGCAGCTTAGAGAAGGGGAGGGAGACCCAGTACTTC. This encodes CASSLEKGRETQYF.

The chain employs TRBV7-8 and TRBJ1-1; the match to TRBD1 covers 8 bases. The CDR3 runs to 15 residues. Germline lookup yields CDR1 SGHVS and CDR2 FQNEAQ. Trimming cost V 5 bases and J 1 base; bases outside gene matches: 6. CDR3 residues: CASSTRQGRNTEAFF. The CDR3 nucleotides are TGTGCCAGCAGCACCCGACAGGGGAGGAACACTGAAGCTTTCTTT.

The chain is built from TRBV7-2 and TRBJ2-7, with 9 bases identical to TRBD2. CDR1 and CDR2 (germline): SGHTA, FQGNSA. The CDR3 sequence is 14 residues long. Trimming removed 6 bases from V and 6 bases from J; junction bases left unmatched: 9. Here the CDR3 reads CASRVREGPFEQYF. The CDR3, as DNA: TGTGCCAGCAGGGTGCGGGAGGGCCCCTTCGAGCAGTACTTC.

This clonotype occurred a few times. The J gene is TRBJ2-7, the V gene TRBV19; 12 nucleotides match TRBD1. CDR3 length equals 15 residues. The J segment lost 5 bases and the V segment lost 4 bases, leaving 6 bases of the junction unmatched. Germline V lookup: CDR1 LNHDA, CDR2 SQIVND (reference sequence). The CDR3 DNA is TGTGCCAGTAGTAGGGCCGGGACAGGGGGCGACGAGCAGTACTTC. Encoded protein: CASSRAGTGGDEQYF.

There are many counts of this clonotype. CDR3 sequence reads: CASSPRQAPSYEQYF. The CDR3 region has the DNA TGTGCCAGCAGCCCTAGACAGGCTCCCTCCTACGAGCAGTACTTC. The chain links TRBV6-1 to TRBJ2-7; a weak D match, TRBD1 (6 bases). CDR3 length equals 15 residues. V was trimmed by 6 bases and J by 0 bases, leaving 15 bases between them. CDR1 and CDR2 (germline): MNHNS, SASEGT.

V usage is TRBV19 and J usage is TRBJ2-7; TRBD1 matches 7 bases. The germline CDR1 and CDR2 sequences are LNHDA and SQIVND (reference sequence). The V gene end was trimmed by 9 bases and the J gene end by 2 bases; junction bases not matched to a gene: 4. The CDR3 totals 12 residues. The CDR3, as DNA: TGTGCCAGCCCCGGGACAGCCTACGAGCAGTACTTC. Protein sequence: CASPGTAYEQYF.

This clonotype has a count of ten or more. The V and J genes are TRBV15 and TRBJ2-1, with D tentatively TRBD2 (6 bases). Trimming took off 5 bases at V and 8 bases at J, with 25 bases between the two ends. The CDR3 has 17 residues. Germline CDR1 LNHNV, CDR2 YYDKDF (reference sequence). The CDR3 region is CATSVKPRDFPGDEQFF. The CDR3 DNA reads TGTGCCACCAGCGTCAAACCCCGGGACTTCCCAGGCGATGAGCAGTTCTTC. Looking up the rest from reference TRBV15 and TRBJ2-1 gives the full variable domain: DAMVIQNPRYQVTQFGKPVTLSCSQTLNHNVMYWYQQKSSQAPKLLFHYYDKDFNNEADTPDNFQSRRPNTSFCFLDIRSPGLGDTAMYLCATSVKPRDFPGDEQFFGPGTRLTVL.

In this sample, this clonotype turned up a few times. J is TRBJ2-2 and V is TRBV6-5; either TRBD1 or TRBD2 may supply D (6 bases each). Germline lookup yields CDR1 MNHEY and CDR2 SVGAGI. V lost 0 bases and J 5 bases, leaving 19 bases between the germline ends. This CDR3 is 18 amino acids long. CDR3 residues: CASSYSSGDTGRTGELFF. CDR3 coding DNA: TGTGCCAGCAGTTACTCGTCGGGGGACACCGGACGAACCGGGGAGCTGTTTTTT.

The CDR3 DNA sequence: TGTGCCAGCAGCGGGAAGAGTGGACTAGCGGGAGCCGAGACCCAGTACTTC. Protein: CASSGKSGLAGAETQYF. The rearrangement uses TRBV16 and TRBJ2-5; 13 positions agree with TRBD2. J lost 5 bases, V lost 5 bases, and 11 bases had no gene match. Germline V gene sequence: CDR1 KGHSY, CDR2 FQNENV. The CDR3 spans 17 residues.

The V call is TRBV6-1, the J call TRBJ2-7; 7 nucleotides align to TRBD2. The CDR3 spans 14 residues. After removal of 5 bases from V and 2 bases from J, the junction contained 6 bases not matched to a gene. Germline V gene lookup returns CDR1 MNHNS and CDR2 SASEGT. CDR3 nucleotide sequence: TGTGCCAGCAGTCCCTTTGCGGGAGCCTACGAGCAGTACTTC. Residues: CASSPFAGAYEQYF.

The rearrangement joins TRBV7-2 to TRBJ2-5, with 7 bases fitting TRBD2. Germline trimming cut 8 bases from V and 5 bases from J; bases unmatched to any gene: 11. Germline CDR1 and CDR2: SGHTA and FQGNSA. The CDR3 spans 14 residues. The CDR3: CASRGVGAIETQYF. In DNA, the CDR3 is TGTGCCAGCCGGGGGGTAGGGGCGATTGAGACCCAGTACTTC.

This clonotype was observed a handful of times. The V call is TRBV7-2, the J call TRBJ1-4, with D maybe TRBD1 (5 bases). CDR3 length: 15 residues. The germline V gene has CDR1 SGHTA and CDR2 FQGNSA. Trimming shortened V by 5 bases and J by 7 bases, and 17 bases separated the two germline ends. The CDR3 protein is CASSPWAFGGEKLFF. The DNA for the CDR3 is TGTGCCAGCAGCCCTTGGGCCTTCGGGGGTGAAAAACTGTTTTTT.

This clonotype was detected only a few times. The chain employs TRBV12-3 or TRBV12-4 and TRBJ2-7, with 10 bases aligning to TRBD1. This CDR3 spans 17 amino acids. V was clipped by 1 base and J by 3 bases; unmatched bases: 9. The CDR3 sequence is CASSLVAGQGSLYEQYF. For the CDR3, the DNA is TGTGCCAGCAGTTTAGTAGCGGGACAGGGGTCTCTCTACGAGCAGTACTTC.

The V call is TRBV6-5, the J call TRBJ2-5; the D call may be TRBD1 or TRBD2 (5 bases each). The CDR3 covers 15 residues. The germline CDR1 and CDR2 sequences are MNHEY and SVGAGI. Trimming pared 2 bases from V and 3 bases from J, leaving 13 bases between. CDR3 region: CASSYGLLGEETQYF. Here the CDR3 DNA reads TGTGCCAGCAGTTACGGTTTACTGGGGGAAGAGACCCAGTACTTC.